This passage covers 6 T cell receptor beta chains from one sample sequenced in a study of T-cell reconstitution after alpha-beta-depleted transplantation in children. Unique molecular identifiers tagged the TCRbeta library. TCRdb independently ran MiXCR on the PCR reads; one entry per CDR3 protein. The table includes about 540,000 distinct CDR3 sequences, about 17% detected once. Sequences were derived from PBMCs from the stem cell graft donor, sampled from the stem cell graft. The receptors come from a human donor who donated a stem cell graft to a child with acute lymphoblastic leukemia.

V gene TRBV29-1 combines with J gene TRBJ1-2; no reliable D call. The V end lost 2 bases, the J end lost 3 bases, and 19 bases lay between the germline ends. This CDR3 contains 16 residues. Germline CDR1 and CDR2: SQVTM and ANQGSEA. CDR3 in DNA: TGCAGCGTTGAACCCAGGAGTAGCCGGTTGGACTATGGCTACACCTTC. Amino acid sequence: CSVEPRSSRLDYGYTF.

The chain employs TRBV5-1 and TRBJ2-7, with D maybe TRBD1 (5 bases). The CDR3 is 16 residues long. The V gene's germline CDR1 is SGHRS and CDR2 YFSETQ. The V end was cut by 3 bases, the J end by 2 bases, with 18 bases between. The CDR3 coding sequence is TGCGCCAGCAGCTATATTCCAGGGCTGGAAACCTACGAGCAGTACTTC. Translating it yields CASSYIPGLETYEQYF.

The table lists this clonotype with a few counts. The chain recombines TRBV5-5 with TRBJ2-2, with D unresolved. V was cut by 2 bases and J by 0 bases, with 11 bases left in between. The CDR3 spans 16 residues. Germline values: CDR1 SGHKS, CDR2 YYEKEE (reference sequence). The CDR3 nucleotides are TGTGCCAGCAGCTTCCAAGCAGCCTCGAACACCGGGGAGCTGTTTTTT. Translating it yields CASSFQAASNTGELFF.

In this sample, this clonotype turned up once. CDR3 bases: TGTGCCAGCAGCTTTCTAGCGGGCCCCTACAATGAGCAGTTCTTC. Protein: CASSFLAGPYNEQFF. This chain joins TRBV7-9 and TRBJ2-1; TRBD2 agrees at 8 bases. The germline CDR1 and CDR2 sequences are SEHNR and FQNEAQ (reference sequence). This CDR3 contains 15 residues. Trimming removed 3 bases from V and 2 bases from J; junction bases left unmatched: 3.

The chain couples TRBV27 to TRBJ2-3; 7 bases map to TRBD2. CDR1 and CDR2 from the germline V gene are MNHEY and SMNVEV (reference sequence). Trimming took 0 bases from V and 2 from J; bases not matched to a gene: 2. The CDR3 runs 15 residues. The CDR3 nucleotides read TGTGCCAGCAGTTTATCCCTAGCGGTCACAGATACGCAGTATTTT. It encodes CASSLSLAVTDTQYF.

V gene TRBV15 combines with J gene TRBJ1-5, with unresolved D. This CDR3 contains 12 residues. Trimming shortened V by 4 bases and J by 10 bases, and 11 bases separated the two germline ends. Germline lookup yields CDR1 LNHNV and CDR2 YYDKDF (reference sequence). Here the CDR3 DNA reads TGTGCCACCAGCACAGTGGGTTTTCCCCAGCATTTT. This sequence encodes CATSTVGFPQHF.